This record concerns one T cell receptor beta chain sequence. Its antigen is currently unknown. This sample is drawn from a study of lymphopenia after photon versus proton radiotherapy. Study results and limitations: Post-nadir TCR diversity decline inversely tracked overall survival among those who died.

Trimming stripped 3 bases from V and 2 bases from J, with 12 bases between. The germline gives CDR1 SGHNT, CDR2 YYREEE (reference sequence). The length of the CDR3 is 15 residues. The table came from immunoSEQ multiplex PCR; TCRdb's copy has only in-frame clones and leaves some out. In the table there are 150,000 or so clones, around nine tenths of which are singletons. The sample consisted of peripheral blood, taken from a patient treated with photon-based radiotherapy. V usage is TRBV5-4 and J usage is TRBJ2-1; tentative D call: TRBD1 (6 bases). This TCR derives from a man in his fifties with gastric cancer. The chain's CDR3 is CASSSTGSPYNEQFF. The DNA of the CDR3 is TGTGCCAGCAGCTCCACAGGGAGCCCCTACAATGAGCAGTTCTTC.